This is a list of T cell receptor beta chains from one sample in a study of cytomegalovirus exposure and HLA in healthy donors. TCRdb's table, derived via immunoSEQ multiplex PCR, lists solely in-frame clones and lacks some. The data show roughly 200,000 clones, less than 90% seen once. Sequencing was carried out using PBMCs. The receptors shown here come from a woman in her 30s in good health and CMV-seronegative. CDR3s include the opening cysteine and the closing phenylalanine or tryptophan. A D gene is named only where the DNA matches it firmly. Part of the rows lack a size; the others show once, few, many or a class for expanded clones.

D: TRBD2
V: TRBV2
J: TRBJ2-7
size: -
DNA: TGTGCAACAACCGGGACTAGGCCCTACGAGCAGTACTTC
CDR3: CATTGTRPYEQYF

D: -
V: TRBV6-5
J: TRBJ1-3
size: few
DNA: TGTGCCAGCAGTTACTCGTACAGGAGCTCTGGAAACACCATATATTTT
CDR3: CASSYSYRSSGNTIYF

D: TRBD1
V: TRBV15
J: TRBJ2-5
size: -
DNA: TGTGCCACCAGCAGAGATGGGGGACAGGGAAGGGAGACCCAGTACTTC
CDR3: CATSRDGGQGRETQYF

D: TRBD2
V: TRBV11-2
J: TRBJ2-3
size: once
DNA: TGTGCCAGCAGCTTAGAGCACCCTGCGGGGGGGAGCACAGATACGCAGTATTTT
CDR3: CASSLEHPAGGSTDTQYF

D: -
V: TRBV7-2
J: TRBJ2-7
size: -
DNA: TGTGCCAGCAGCTTAGGACTACCCGTCGGCGAGCAGTACTTC
CDR3: CASSLGLPVGEQYF

D: -
V: TRBV10-3
J: TRBJ1-1
size: -
DNA: TGTGCCATCAGGCAGGGGAAGGACACTGAAGCTTTCTTT
CDR3: CAIRQGKDTEAFF

D: -
V: TRBV11-1
J: TRBJ1-5
size: once
DNA: TGTGCCAGCAGCCCCAGAGGTCGAACCAATCAGCCCCAGCATTTT
CDR3: CASSPRGRTNQPQHF

D: -
V: TRBV5-1
J: TRBJ2-5
size: -
DNA: TGCGCCAGCAGCTTGGTAGGGGGTGAAGAGACCCAGTACTTC
CDR3: CASSLVGGEETQYF

D: TRBD1
V: TRBV14
J: TRBJ2-4
size: -
DNA: TGTGCCAGCAGCCAAGGGCGGCAGGGGGCTGAAGAGGGAACGGCCAAAAACATTCAGTACTTC
CDR3: CASSQGRQGAEEGTAKNIQYF

D: -
V: TRBV5-1
J: TRBJ2-5
size: -
DNA: TGCGCCAGCAGCTTCGGGCAGGGTTTCGAGACCCAGTACTTC
CDR3: CASSFGQGFETQYF

D: -
V: TRBV9
J: TRBJ1-5
size: -
DNA: TGTGCCAGCAGCGTATCCGGGGTCAATCAGCCCCAGCATTTT
CDR3: CASSVSGVNQPQHF

D: TRBD2
V: TRBV2
J: TRBJ2-1
size: -
DNA: TGTGCCAGCAGTGATTTGGCTAGCGGATACAATGAGCAGTTCTTC
CDR3: CASSDLASGYNEQFF

D: TRBD2
V: TRBV29-1
J: TRBJ2-1
size: -
DNA: TGCAGCGCCGCGGGGGAGTGGGGAGAGCAGTTCTTC
CDR3: CSAAGEWGEQFF

D: TRBD2
V: TRBV7-9
J: TRBJ2-2
size: -
DNA: TGTTCCAGCACTTCTAGCGGGGGGGTACACACCGGGGAGCTGTTTTTT
CDR3: CSSTSSGGVHTGELFF

D: -
V: TRBV5-6
J: TRBJ1-1
size: -
DNA: TGTGCCAGCAGCCCCCAGGCAGGATTGAACACTGAAGCTTTCTTT
CDR3: CASSPQAGLNTEAFF

D: -
V: TRBV2
J: TRBJ1-1
size: -
DNA: TGTGCCAGCAGTGAACAGCGTAACACTGAAGCTTTCTTT
CDR3: CASSEQRNTEAFF

D: -
V: TRBV10-3
J: TRBJ1-1
size: -
DNA: TGTGCCATCAGTGTGGGCTTCGACACTGAAGCTTTCTTT
CDR3: CAISVGFDTEAFF

D: -
V: TRBV11-2
J: TRBJ1-2
size: once
DNA: TGTGCCAGCAGCTTGTCAGGGGAAGCTAACTATGGCTACACCTTC
CDR3: CASSLSGEANYGYTF

D: -
V: TRBV4-1
J: TRBJ2-7
size: -
DNA: TGCGCCAGCAGCCCGCGACAGAACTACGAGCAGTACTTC
CDR3: CASSPRQNYEQYF

D: -
V: TRBV15
J: TRBJ2-5
size: -
DNA: TGTGCCACCAGCAGAGACGTGGCCGAAGAGACCCAGTACTTC
CDR3: CATSRDVAEETQYF

D: -
V: TRBV7-2
J: TRBJ2-5
size: -
DNA: TGTGCCAGCAGCTTACAGGGTTGGACAGAGACCCAGTACTTC
CDR3: CASSLQGWTETQYF

D: TRBD2
V: TRBV6-4
J: TRBJ2-7
size: -
DNA: TGTGCCAGCAGTGAAACGGGAGGTACGGGCGAGCAGTACTTC
CDR3: CASSETGGTGEQYF

D: TRBD1
V: TRBV11-2
J: TRBJ1-1
size: -
DNA: TGTGCCAGCAGCTTTCAGGGGGCTCGAGCTTTCTTT
CDR3: CASSFQGARAFF

D: -
V: TRBV6-5
J: TRBJ2-1
size: -
DNA: TGTGCCAGCAGTAACTCCCCTTCCAATGAGCAGTTCTTC
CDR3: CASSNSPSNEQFF

D: -
V: TRBV2
J: TRBJ1-4
size: -
DNA: TGTGCCAGCAGTGAAGGACACGGAGGTGATGAAAAACTGTTTTTT
CDR3: CASSEGHGGDEKLFF

D: -
V: TRBV5-1
J: TRBJ2-5
size: few
DNA: TGCGCCAGCAGCTTGAGTCAGGGTCAAGAGACCCAGTACTTC
CDR3: CASSLSQGQETQYF

D: TRBD2
V: TRBV2
J: TRBJ2-7
size: -
DNA: TGTGCCAGCGGGGAGGGACTCTACGAGCAGTACTTC
CDR3: CASGEGLYEQYF

D: TRBD2
V: TRBV6-1
J: TRBJ2-7
size: once
DNA: TGTGCCAGCAGTGAGATTTCTAGCGGGGTAGCCTACGAGCAGTACTTC
CDR3: CASSEISSGVAYEQYF

D: -
V: TRBV5-1
J: TRBJ1-2
size: -
DNA: TGCGCCAGCAGCGTAGCTTCGGGGGGGGGCGCGATGAGAGGCTACACCTTC
CDR3: CASSVASGGGAMRGYTF

D: TRBD2
V: TRBV5-1
J: TRBJ2-7
size: -
DNA: TGCGCCAGCAGCTTTGTACCGAAACTAGCGGGGGACTCCTACGAGCAGTACTTC
CDR3: CASSFVPKLAGDSYEQYF

D: -
V: TRBV11-3
J: TRBJ2-5
size: -
DNA: TGTGCCAGCAGCTTAGACAGGACTTTAGAGACCCAGTACTTC
CDR3: CASSLDRTLETQYF

D: -
V: TRBV6-5
J: TRBJ2-7
size: -
DNA: TGTGCCAGCAGTTACTCGGGGGCGGGAGTCTCCGAGCAGTACTTC
CDR3: CASSYSGAGVSEQYF

D: -
V: TRBV15
J: TRBJ2-2
size: -
DNA: TGTGCCACCAGCAGAGATGACCACAGCTCCGGGGAGCTGTTTTTT
CDR3: CATSRDDHSSGELFF

D: -
V: TRBV2
J: TRBJ2-4
size: -
DNA: TGTGCCAGCAGTGAAGCCCTAGTAGCCAAAAACATTCAGTACTTC
CDR3: CASSEALVAKNIQYF

D: -
V: TRBV29-1
J: TRBJ1-1
size: -
DNA: TGCAGCGTAGCGGCCACTGAAGCTTTCTTT
CDR3: CSVAATEAFF

D: TRBD2
V: TRBV5-4
J: TRBJ2-5
size: -
DNA: TGTGCCAGCGGAGGCGGGGGGACGGAGACCCAGTACTTC
CDR3: CASGGGGTETQYF

D: -
V: TRBV30
J: TRBJ1-6
size: -
DNA: TGTGCCTGGAGTGATCGACGCGGGTCACCCCTCCACTTT
CDR3: CAWSDRRGSPLHF

D: TRBD1
V: TRBV7-9
J: TRBJ2-7
size: -
DNA: TGTGCCAGCAGCTCCGGGACAGGACTTTTATCACGCTCCTACGAGCAGTACTTC
CDR3: CASSSGTGLLSRSYEQYF

D: -
V: TRBV23-1
J: TRBJ2-2
size: -
DNA: TGCGCCAGCAGTCAAGCCAGGTCGCAGACCGGGGAGCTGTTTTTT
CDR3: CASSQARSQTGELFF

D: TRBD1
V: TRBV28
J: TRBJ1-1
size: -
DNA: TGTGCCAGCAGTTTCAGGGGGCGCCGCACTGAAGCTTTCTTT
CDR3: CASSFRGRRTEAFF

D: TRBD2
V: TRBV28
J: TRBJ2-1
size: -
DNA: TGTGCCAGCAGTTACTTCGCGGGAGCCAATGAGCAGTTCTTC
CDR3: CASSYFAGANEQFF

D: -
V: TRBV19
J: TRBJ2-7
size: once
DNA: TGTGCCAGTAGTGGCACAGGGCGAGAGCAGTACTTC
CDR3: CASSGTGREQYF

D: -
V: TRBV5-1
J: TRBJ2-7
size: -
DNA: TGCGCCAGCAGCAACCGGACTGGCCTTAACTCCTACGAGCAGTACTTC
CDR3: CASSNRTGLNSYEQYF

D: -
V: TRBV27
J: TRBJ1-2
size: -
DNA: TGTGCCAGCAGCCCAGTCGGACAGCTCTATGGCTACACCTTC
CDR3: CASSPVGQLYGYTF

D: -
V: TRBV6-6
J: TRBJ1-5
size: -
DNA: TGTGCCAGCGGAGGATTTTTAGGGCCCCAGCATTTT
CDR3: CASGGFLGPQHF